The present entry profiles one T cell receptor (beta chain) with its context. The target antigen is unknown. The PCR contained 60 Vbeta and 13 Jbeta primers. Method: immunoSEQ multiplex PCR; TCRdb's copy keeps in-frame clones and lacks some. This sample has roughly 99,000 clones, with approximately 81% found just once. CDR3 length: 18 residues. Germline CDR1 reads LNHDA; CDR2 reads SQIVND (reference sequence). V gave up 9 bases and J gave up 0 bases; unmatched junction bases: 17. This record belongs to a study of cytomegalovirus exposure and HLA in healthy donors. Overall study results and limits: A prior analysis recorded that most TCR beta V segments were productive about 90% or about 30% of the time. The authors reported that TCR beta sequences could predict HLA-A and HLA-B alleles. These predictions were accurate for most subjects in the first cohort.

The sample comprised PBMCs. The TCR was taken from a male donor in good health and CMV-seropositive. This chain links TRBV19 with TRBJ1-5, with 7 positions matching TRBD1. This chain's CDR3 is CASGLRDSIPYSNQPQHF. The DNA for the CDR3 is TGTGCCAGCGGACTCCGGGACAGCATTCCTTATAGCAATCAGCCCCAGCATTTT.